Listed below are T cell receptor beta chains from one sample, sequenced in a study of radiotherapy plus CTLA-4 blockade in lung cancer. TCRdb keeps only in-frame clones here, not all; method: immunoSEQ multiplex PCR. The sample holds about 77,000 clones, roughly 69% seen once. The sample consisted of peripheral blood, taken from a patient treated with radiotherapy plus ipilimumab. These receptors were taken from a human donor with non-small cell lung cancer whose response to radiotherapy plus ipilimumab could not be evaluated. Both conserved end residues are part of each CDR3. A D gene is named only where the DNA matches it firmly. The size entry is marked missing in some rows and otherwise reads once, few, many or a size class.

D gene: TRBD1
clone size: few
J gene: TRBJ1-5
V gene: TRBV6-6
CDR3 length: 15
CDR3 DNA: TGTGCCAGCAGGCCGAGGGGGCCAAGCAATCAGCCCCAGCATTTT
CDR3 protein: CASRPRGPSNQPQHF

D gene: -
clone size: -
J gene: TRBJ2-7
V gene: TRBV7-9
CDR3 length: 14
CDR3 DNA: TGTGCCAGCAGCTTCGAGGGGGAGTGGGAGGAGCAGTACTTC
CDR3 protein: CASSFEGEWEEQYF

D gene: -
clone size: -
J gene: TRBJ2-5
V gene: TRBV5-1
CDR3 length: 14
CDR3 DNA: TGCGCCAGCACCCCAGGACTGGACCAAGAGACCCAGTACTTC
CDR3 protein: CASTPGLDQETQYF

D gene: -
clone size: -
J gene: TRBJ1-3
V gene: TRBV5-8
CDR3 length: 16
CDR3 DNA: TGTGCCAGCAGCATATCGACATCCTACTCTGGAAACACCATATATTTT
CDR3 protein: CASSISTSYSGNTIYF

D gene: TRBD2
clone size: -
J gene: TRBJ2-7
V gene: TRBV19
CDR3 length: 16
CDR3 DNA: TGTGCCAGTAGTTCGGCTAGCGGGGGGCCGCCCTACGAGCAGTACTTC
CDR3 protein: CASSSASGGPPYEQYF

D gene: -
clone size: few
J gene: TRBJ2-5
V gene: TRBV5-4
CDR3 length: 17
CDR3 DNA: TGTGCCAGCAGCTTGGATGCCTGGACACACGGACAAGAGACCCAGTACTTC
CDR3 protein: CASSLDAWTHGQETQYF

D gene: -
clone size: -
J gene: TRBJ1-1
V gene: TRBV7-3
CDR3 length: 13
CDR3 DNA: TGTGCCAGCAGCGAAGGAGCGAACACTGAAGCTTTCTTT
CDR3 protein: CASSEGANTEAFF

D gene: TRBD1
clone size: -
J gene: TRBJ1-1
V gene: TRBV10-3
CDR3 length: 16
CDR3 DNA: TGTGCCATCAGTGGGACCGGGACAGGGGGCGCGGGGTGGACTTTCTTT
CDR3 protein: CAISGTGTGGAGWTFF

D gene: -
clone size: few
J gene: TRBJ2-2
V gene: TRBV7-3
CDR3 length: 13
CDR3 DNA: TGTGCCAGCAGCCTCGACTGGACCGGGGAGCTGTTTTTT
CDR3 protein: CASSLDWTGELFF

D gene: -
clone size: few
J gene: TRBJ1-2
V gene: TRBV5-1
CDR3 length: 16
CDR3 DNA: TGCGCCAGCAGCCGGGCAATCGGTTTGGAATCGGGGGGCTACACCTTC
CDR3 protein: CASSRAIGLESGGYTF

D gene: TRBD1
clone size: -
J gene: TRBJ1-5
V gene: TRBV10-1
CDR3 length: 14
CDR3 DNA: TGCGCCAGCAGTGACAGACAGGGGAGTCGGCCCCAGCATTTT
CDR3 protein: CASSDRQGSRPQHF

D gene: -
clone size: -
J gene: TRBJ1-6
V gene: TRBV4-2
CDR3 length: 18
CDR3 DNA: TGTGCCAGCAGCCAAGAAACAGGCCTATACTCCTATAATTCACCCCTCCACTTT
CDR3 protein: CASSQETGLYSYNSPLHF

D gene: TRBD2
clone size: few
J gene: TRBJ2-7
V gene: TRBV5-4
CDR3 length: 15
CDR3 DNA: TGTGCCAGCAGCTTTGTTACTAGCGGGCAGTACGAGCAGTACTTC
CDR3 protein: CASSFVTSGQYEQYF

D gene: TRBD1
clone size: -
J gene: TRBJ2-7
V gene: TRBV7-9
CDR3 length: 13
CDR3 DNA: TGTGCCAGCAGCTTGGACAGGGGGGACGAGCAGTACTTC
CDR3 protein: CASSLDRGDEQYF

D gene: TRBD2
clone size: -
J gene: TRBJ2-2
V gene: TRBV27
CDR3 length: 15
CDR3 DNA: TGTGCCAGCAGTTTTTGGACTAGGGGTACCGGGGAGCTGTTTTTT
CDR3 protein: CASSFWTRGTGELFF

D gene: TRBD2
clone size: -
J gene: TRBJ2-7
V gene: TRBV18
CDR3 length: 14
CDR3 DNA: TGTGCCAGCTCACCCCGGGGGGTTGGCGACGAGCAGTACTTC
CDR3 protein: CASSPRGVGDEQYF

D gene: -
clone size: -
J gene: TRBJ1-6
V gene: TRBV7-2
CDR3 length: 17
CDR3 DNA: TGTGCCAGCAGCTCGGACAGTTCAAGCTCCTATAATTCACCCCTCCACTTT
CDR3 protein: CASSSDSSSSYNSPLHF

D gene: TRBD1
clone size: -
J gene: TRBJ2-7
V gene: TRBV19
CDR3 length: 15
CDR3 DNA: TGTGCCAGTAGTAGCTGGGACAGGGTTGGTTACGAGCAGTACTTC
CDR3 protein: CASSSWDRVGYEQYF

D gene: -
clone size: -
J gene: TRBJ2-7
V gene: TRBV4-3
CDR3 length: 15
CDR3 DNA: TGCGCCAGCAGCCAAGTGGGGCGGGGTTCCTACGAGCAGTACTTC
CDR3 protein: CASSQVGRGSYEQYF

D gene: -
clone size: -
J gene: TRBJ1-1
V gene: TRBV10-3
CDR3 length: 15
CDR3 DNA: TGTGCCATCAGTGATCGTGCGGATAAGAACACTGAAGCTTTCTTT
CDR3 protein: CAISDRADKNTEAFF

D gene: TRBD1
clone size: -
J gene: TRBJ1-2
V gene: TRBV19
CDR3 length: 13
CDR3 DNA: TGTGCCAGTAGTATGCGGACAGGGTGGGGCTACACCTTC
CDR3 protein: CASSMRTGWGYTF

D gene: TRBD1
clone size: -
J gene: TRBJ1-4
V gene: TRBV30
CDR3 length: 15
CDR3 DNA: TGTGCCTGGAGTGGGGGACAGGGGGCGGCTGAAAAACTGTTTTTT
CDR3 protein: CAWSGGQGAAEKLFF

D gene: -
clone size: -
J gene: TRBJ1-5
V gene: TRBV6-6
CDR3 length: 15
CDR3 DNA: TGTGCCAGCAGCCCCATTGGAGGGCCGGATCAGCCCCAGCATTTT
CDR3 protein: CASSPIGGPDQPQHF

D gene: TRBD1
clone size: -
J gene: TRBJ2-2
V gene: TRBV28
CDR3 length: 17
CDR3 DNA: TGTGCCAGCAGTTTATTGTTCAGGGGGCAGGGGTCCGGGGAGCTGTTTTTT
CDR3 protein: CASSLLFRGQGSGELFF